The 10 T cell receptor beta chains given below trace back to one sample, sequenced in a study of T cell responses to AZD1222 COVID-19 vaccine. Produced via immunoSEQ multiplex PCR; TCRdb's table is partial and in-frame only. The sample shows about 130,000 clones, nearly 95% of them seen only once. Material: peripheral blood, obtained on day 0 of AZD1222 vaccination. The origin of the receptors is an adult in good health.

This chain uses TRBV3-1 (or the pseudogene TRBV3-2) with TRBJ1-2, with 7 bases matching TRBD1. Unmatched junction bases numbered 9, after V lost 0 bases and J lost 8 bases. This CDR3 is built from 15 residues. The germline V gene has CDR1 LGHDT and CDR2 YNNKEL (reference sequence). CDR3 sequence reads: CASSQDAGGARGYTF. The CDR3 DNA follows: TGTGCCAGCAGCCAAGATGCAGGGGGGGCCCGGGGCTACACCTTC.

CDR3 protein: CASSYGLVRDEQFF. CDR3 nucleotides: TGTGCCAGCAGTTACGGGCTAGTTCGCGATGAGCAGTTCTTC. This sequence joins TRBV6-6 and TRBJ2-1; D unresolved. CDR3 length: 14 amino acids. CDR1 is MNHNY, CDR2 SVGAGI, per germline (reference sequence). The ends were cut back, 2 bases at V and 8 bases at J, with 13 bases in the middle.

This clone has only one observation. This chain links TRBV10-3 with TRBJ2-1, with 9 bases lining up with TRBD1. Germline V CDR1 and CDR2: ENHRY, SYGVKD. The CDR3 is made up of 17 amino acids. V gave up 4 bases and J gave up 6 bases; unmatched junction bases: 13. This chain's CDR3 is CAISGRGSGTGTNEQFF. CDR3 in DNA: TGTGCCATCAGTGGCCGAGGTTCCGGGACAGGGACCAATGAGCAGTTCTTC.

The table lists this clone with a count of one. The chain joins TRBV18 to TRBJ1-2; no reliable D call. The germline V and J ends were trimmed by 4 bases and 6 bases, with 18 bases remaining between them. This CDR3 is built from 15 residues. Germline V CDR1 and CDR2: KGHSH, LQKENI. The CDR3: CASSLRHVPLHGYTF. CDR3 in DNA: TGTGCCAGCTCACTTCGCCACGTCCCGTTGCATGGCTACACCTTC. The variable domain in full, with the rest retrieved from reference TRBV18 and TRBJ1-2, is NAGVMQNPRHLVRRRGQEARLRCSPMKGHSHVYWYRQLPEEGLKFMVYLQKENIIDESGMPKERFSAEFPKEGPSILRIQQVVRGDSAAYFCASSLRHVPLHGYTFGSGTRLTVV.

The rearrangement links TRBV7-9 to TRBJ2-1; D might be TRBD2 (6 bases). The CDR3 runs 12 residues. The V end was cut by 9 bases, the J end by 8 bases, with 14 bases between. The germline V gene has CDR1 SEHNR and CDR2 FQNEAQ (reference sequence). This CDR3 reads CASGAGSDEQFF. The DNA of the CDR3 is TGTGCCAGTGGCGCGGGGTCGGATGAGCAGTTCTTC.

This chain joins TRBV7-2 and TRBJ1-2; no clear D gene. Per germline, CDR1 SGHTA and CDR2 FQGNSA. The CDR3 consists of 15 residues. Trimming left V 0 bases short and J 1 base short, with 9 bases between. The DNA for the CDR3 is TGTGCCAGCAGCTTAGCGGTTCCGAATAACTATGGCTACACCTTC. Translated: CASSLAVPNNYGYTF.

J is TRBJ1-2 and V is TRBV9; D not resolved. This CDR3 comprises 14 residues. From germline, CDR1 is SGDLS and CDR2 YYNGEE. Trimming took 0 bases from V and 4 from J, leaving 10 bases between them. The CDR3 DNA reads as TGTGCCAGCAGCGTAGACTTGGGGAGCTATGGCTACACCTTC. Its protein is CASSVDLGSYGYTF.

V gene TRBV15 combines with J gene TRBJ2-7; D not resolved. Germline CDR1 and CDR2: LNHNV and YYDKDF (reference sequence). This CDR3 is 14 amino acids long. Trimming cost V 0 bases and J 0 bases, with 6 bases left between them. This CDR3 is CATSRDQSSYEQYF. The CDR3 coding sequence is TGTGCCACCAGCAGAGATCAGAGCTCCTACGAGCAGTACTTC.

Note on this clone: No DNA is shown, since the ends of the CDR3 on it are uncertain; the CDR3 is the one TCRdb lists. This sequence joins TRBV21-1 and TRBJ2-1; the table's D call of TRBD2 was not tested on the DNA. TRBV21-1 is a recognized pseudogene. The CDR3 spans 16 residues, counting both ends. The CDR3 spells CASSWVVGGGICEQFF.

The CDR3 protein is CASKIRTVVGETQYF. CDR3 DNA: TGTGCTAGTAAGATTAGGACGGTGGTTGGAGAGACCCAGTACTTC. The V and J genes are TRBV12-5 and TRBJ2-5; D is unclear. The V and J ends lost 8 bases and 4 bases respectively, with 20 bases between them. Per the germline V gene, CDR1 is LGHNT and CDR2 is FRNRAP. This CDR3 is built from 15 residues. Full variable domain (remainder filled in from reference TRBV12-5 and TRBJ2-5): DARVTQTPRHKVTEMGQEVTMRCQPILGHNTVFWYRQTMMQGLELLAYFRNRAPLDDSGMPKDRFSAEMPDATLATLKIQPSEPRDSAVYFCASKIRTVVGETQYFGPGTRLLVL.